Each of the 12 T cell receptor beta chains below was sequenced from the same sample in a study of response to subunit inactivated influenza vaccine. TCRdb called the RT-PCR reads again in MiXCR, with one record for every CDR3 protein. Of about 540,000 distinct CDR3 sequences in the sample, 20% to 25% were seen once. The sample was also reused in another study, on T cells expressing NK-cell markers. That paper states: Beta-chain TCR cDNA was generated via 5'RACE template switching with UMIs.

Sample: CD4+ T cells sorted from PBMCs, taken 11 to 12 days after vaccination. These receptor sequences come from a man aged 50 to 59 who received an inactivated influenza vaccine.

The J gene is TRBJ1-5, the V gene TRBV2; D perhaps matches TRBD1 (5 bases). CDR1 and CDR2 (germline): SNHLY, FYNNEI. Trimming stripped 5 bases from V and 6 bases from J, with 17 bases between. CDR3 length: 15 residues. The CDR3 is CASSLDAGVGQPQHF. In DNA form, the CDR3 reads TGTGCCAGCAGTCTAGACGCGGGGGTCGGTCAGCCCCAGCATTTT.

This clonotype was counted between two and nine times. This chain joins TRBV12-3 or TRBV12-4 and TRBJ2-5; perhaps TRBD2 as D (5 bases). The V and J ends lost 4 bases and 5 bases respectively, with 14 bases between them. This CDR3 is built from 14 residues. The CDR3 DNA reads TGTGCCAGCAGTTCTCCCGCCGGGAAGGAGACCCAGTACTTC. It translates to CASSSPAGKETQYF.

The V call is TRBV12-3 or TRBV12-4, the J call TRBJ1-5; 10 bases map to TRBD1. V was clipped by 5 bases and J by 0 bases; unmatched bases: 4. The CDR3 covers 16 residues. In DNA, the CDR3 is TGTGCCAGCAGTCCCCGACAGGGGGCTAGCAATCAGCCCCAGCATTTT. Encoded protein: CASSPRQGASNQPQHF.

This clonotype was seen more than once but under ten times. This chain uses TRBV6-1 with TRBJ1-2; 9 nucleotides match TRBD1. CDR1 MNHNS and CDR2 SASEGT come from the germline V gene. This CDR3 comprises 15 residues. Trimming took 6 bases from V and 6 from J; bases not matched to a gene: 11. CDR3 region: CASRDPGQGGHGYTF. The CDR3 nucleotides read TGTGCCAGCAGAGATCCGGGACAGGGCGGCCATGGCTACACCTTC.

The chain uses TRBV29-1 and TRBJ2-7; D uncertain. The CDR3 loop spans 12 amino acids. Germline loops: CDR1 SQVTM, CDR2 ANQGSEA. Trimming removed 5 bases at V and 8 bases at J, with 16 bases between. The CDR3 is CSVHTHLGQQYF. In nucleotides, the CDR3 is TGCAGCGTTCATACACACCTAGGACAGCAGTACTTC.

This clonotype came up a few times. This sequence joins TRBV6-2 or TRBV6-3 and TRBJ1-2; unclear D gene. The CDR3 runs 14 residues. Germline V gene sequence: CDR1 MNHEY, CDR2 SVGEGT. Trimming pared 10 bases from V and 4 bases from J, leaving 19 bases between. The CDR3: CAIRTTRTVYGYTF. The CDR3 DNA sequence: TGTGCCATCCGAACTACCAGGACGGTCTATGGCTACACCTTC.

This clonotype occurred once. The V gene is TRBV20-1, the J gene TRBJ2-7; no clear D gene. The length of the CDR3 is 14 residues. Deletions cut 6 bases from V and 5 bases from J, with 20 bases between. Germline V gene sequence: CDR1 DFQATT, CDR2 SNEGSKA (reference sequence). The CDR3 DNA is TGCAGTGCCGCACCCATCGGGCCCGGCAACGAGCAGTACTTC. Protein: CSAAPIGPGNEQYF.

The chain uses TRBV9 and TRBJ2-3, with D unclear. There are 15 residues in the CDR3. Germline V gene data show CDR1 as SGDLS and CDR2 as YYNGEE. V lost 0 bases and J 3 bases, leaving 11 bases between the germline ends. The CDR3 DNA reads TGTGCCAGCAGCGTAGGAGGTCTGGAAACAGATACGCAGTATTTT. Translation: CASSVGGLETDTQYF.

This clonotype came up a few times. The chain has TRBV4-3 and TRBJ2-7; D gene ambiguous. V was shortened by 1 base and J by 3 bases, with 7 bases between the two germline ends. The length of the CDR3 is 13 residues. CDR1 is LGHNA, CDR2 YSLEER, per germline. CDR3 region: CASSQAADYEQYF. DNA for the CDR3: TGCGCCAGCAGCCAAGCGGCAGACTACGAGCAGTACTTC.

The chain recombines TRBV7-6 with TRBJ2-7, with TRBD1 identical over 12 bases. This CDR3 spans 15 amino acids. After removal of 6 bases from V and 3 bases from J, the junction contained 6 bases not matched to a gene. Germline values: CDR1 SGHVS, CDR2 FNYEAQ. The CDR3 here is CASRKGTGGSYEQYF. The DNA of the CDR3 is TGTGCCAGCAGGAAGGGGACAGGGGGCAGCTACGAGCAGTACTTC.

This clonotype has just a few counts. J is TRBJ2-5 and V is TRBV11-2; 8 nucleotides match TRBD1. Per germline, CDR1 SGHAT and CDR2 FQNNGV. This CDR3 is 17 amino acids long. J gave up 5 bases and V 5 bases, and 16 bases lay outside the gene matches. The chain's CDR3 is CASSLLRGTGRVETQYF. As DNA, the CDR3 is TGTGCCAGCAGCCTCCTGAGGGGGACAGGACGAGTGGAGACCCAGTACTTC.

This clonotype has a handful of counts. This sequence joins TRBV9 and TRBJ2-1; possible D gene TRBD1, 5 bases. Trimming shortened V by 4 bases and J by 3 bases, and 14 bases separated the two germline ends. This CDR3 contains 15 residues. Germline V gene sequence: CDR1 SGDLS, CDR2 YYNGEE. CDR3 sequence (DNA): TGTGCCAGCAGCTCCCGACAGACCCTCTACAATGAGCAGTTCTTC. Protein sequence: CASSSRQTLYNEQFF. The variable domain in full, completed from reference TRBV9 and TRBJ2-1, reads DSGVTQTPKHLITATGQRVTLRCSPRSGDLSVYWYQQSLDQGLQFLIQYYNGEERAKGNILERFSAQQFPDLHSELNLSSLELGDSALYFCASSSRQTLYNEQFFGPGTRLTVL.